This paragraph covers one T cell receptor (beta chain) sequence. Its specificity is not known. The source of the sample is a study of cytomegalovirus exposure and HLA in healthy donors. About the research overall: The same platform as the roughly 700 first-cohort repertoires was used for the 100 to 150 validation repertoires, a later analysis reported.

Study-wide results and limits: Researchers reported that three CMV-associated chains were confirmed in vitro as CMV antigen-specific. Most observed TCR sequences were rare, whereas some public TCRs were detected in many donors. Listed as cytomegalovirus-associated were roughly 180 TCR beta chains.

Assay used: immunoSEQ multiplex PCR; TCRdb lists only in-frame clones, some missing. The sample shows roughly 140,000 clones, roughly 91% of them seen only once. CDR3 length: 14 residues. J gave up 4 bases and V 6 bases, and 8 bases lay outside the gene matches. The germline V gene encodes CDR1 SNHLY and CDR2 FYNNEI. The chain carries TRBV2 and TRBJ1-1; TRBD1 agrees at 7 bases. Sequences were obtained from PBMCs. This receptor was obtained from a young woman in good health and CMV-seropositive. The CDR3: CASSQTGIVTEAFF. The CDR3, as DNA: TGTGCCAGCAGCCAGACAGGGATAGTCACTGAAGCTTTCTTT. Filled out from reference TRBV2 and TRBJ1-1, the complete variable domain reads EPEVTQTPSHQVTQMGQEVILRCVPISNHLYFYWYRQILGQKVEFLVSFYNNEISEKSEIFDDQFSVERPDGSNFTLKIRSTKLEDSAMYFCASSQTGIVTEAFFGQGTRLTVV.